One sample yielded the 14 T cell receptor beta chains listed below, sequenced in a study of a mutant IDH1 vaccine in newly diagnosed glioma. Time point in this sample: week 23, last vaccination. Doses comprised 300 ug of mutant IDH1 20-mer peptide each, plus topical imiquimod. Their target antigens are unknown. Profiling relied on immunoSEQ multiplex PCR, and the TCRdb table lists in-frame clones only, not all of them. The top ten clones hold about an eighth of a sample with tens of thousands of clones, 84% of them seen once. The sample in question was PBMCs, obtained from a glioma patient whose treatment included an IDH1 peptide vaccine. Receptors were obtained from a man aged 18 to 30 with glioma.

This chain links TRBV2 with TRBJ2-5, with a possible D match to TRBD2 (5 bases). Per germline, CDR1 SNHLY and CDR2 FYNNEI. The V gene lost 5 bases and the J gene lost 7 bases, with 11 bases spanning the gap. CDR3 length: 12 amino acids. CDR3 sequence (DNA): TGTGCCAGCAGTTCGGACTGGGGGACCCAGTACTTC. Translation: CASSSDWGTQYF.

This chain joins TRBV18 and TRBJ2-7; D might be TRBD2 (6 bases). The CDR3 length is 16 residues. Trimming shortened V by 3 bases and J by 1 base, and 16 bases separated the two germline ends. Germline V lookup: CDR1 KGHSH, CDR2 LQKENI. The DNA for the CDR3 is TGTGCCAGCTCACCTTCAGTGGGGGGTGGGTCCTACGAGCAGTACTTC. Its translation is CASSPSVGGGSYEQYF.

The rearrangement links TRBV11-2 to TRBJ2-7; TRBD1 is a possible D gene (5 bases). The CDR3 totals 12 residues. Trimming removed 3 bases at V and 3 bases at J, with 6 bases between. CDR1 and CDR2 from the germline V gene are SGHAT and FQNNGV. The CDR3 reads CASSFQGYEQYF. CDR3 DNA: TGTGCCAGCAGCTTTCAGGGCTACGAGCAGTACTTC.

This chain joins TRBV28 and TRBJ1-2; the match to TRBD1 covers 8 bases. CDR1 and CDR2 (germline): MDHEN, SYDVKM. Unmatched junction bases numbered 14, after V lost 5 bases and J lost 0 bases. CDR3 length: 18 amino acids. The CDR3 spells CASSGFPGQASSNYGYTF. The CDR3 DNA sequence: TGTGCCAGCAGTGGATTCCCGGGACAGGCGTCATCTAACTATGGCTACACCTTC.

CDR3 residues: CASSLGVHPRGDGYTF. The CDR3 DNA sequence: TGTGCCAGCAGCTTAGGTGTCCACCCCCGGGGAGATGGCTACACCTTC. The chain couples TRBV7-3 to TRBJ1-2, with D unclear. The CDR3 runs 16 residues. V lost 2 bases to trimming and J lost 6 bases, with 19 bases between them. CDR1 SGHTA and CDR2 FQGTGA come from the germline V gene.

This sequence joins TRBV6-1 and TRBJ1-3; tentative D call: TRBD1 (5 bases). The CDR3 covers 15 residues. Looked up from germline, CDR1 is MNHNS and CDR2 is SASEGT. V lost 4 bases and J lost 5, with 15 bases in between. For the CDR3, the DNA is TGTGCCAGCAGTGGATCCGGGGGGAACAGAAACACCATATATTTT. It yields the protein CASSGSGGNRNTIYF.

The V and J genes are TRBV6-6 and TRBJ2-7; 9 bases map to TRBD2. Germline CDR1 and CDR2: MNHNY and SVGAGI (reference sequence). The V and J ends lost 4 bases and 4 bases, in that order; junction bases with no gene match: 11. There are 16 residues in the CDR3. DNA of the CDR3: TGTGCCAGCAGTTTCTCGACCGGGACTAGCCAATACGAGCAGTACTTC. This gives the protein CASSFSTGTSQYEQYF.

The chain joins TRBV7-9 to TRBJ2-5; the D gene is possibly TRBD1 (6 bases). CDR3 length: 15 residues. V lost 2 bases and J lost 4, with 14 bases in between. CDR1 is SEHNR and CDR2 is FQNEAQ in the germline V gene (reference sequence). CDR3 bases: TGTGCCAGCAGCTTAAGCCGGCAGGGGCCAGAGACCCAGTACTTC. This translates into CASSLSRQGPETQYF.

The chain has TRBV7-9 and TRBJ1-2; D is ambiguous. From germline, CDR1 is SEHNR and CDR2 FQNEAQ (reference sequence). Trimming pared 4 bases from V and 2 bases from J, leaving 11 bases between. The CDR3 is 14 residues long. DNA for the CDR3: TGTGCCAGCAGCTCCCGGGGTGCAAACTATGGCTACACCTTC. Its protein is CASSSRGANYGYTF.

In DNA, the CDR3 is TGCGCCAGCAGCTTGGTCGTGAGCGTCAGCCTCACCGGGGAGCTGTTTTTT. Translating gives CASSLVVSVSLTGELFF. V gene TRBV5-1 combines with J gene TRBJ2-2; D not resolved. Deletions cut 0 bases from V and 4 bases from J, with 16 bases between. Looked up from germline, CDR1 is SGHRS and CDR2 is YFSETQ. CDR3 length: 17 residues.

V is TRBV19 and J is TRBJ2-3; weak D call: TRBD2 (5 bases). The V gene lost 4 bases and the J gene lost 3 bases, with 14 bases spanning the gap. CDR1 LNHDA and CDR2 SQIVND come from the germline V gene (reference sequence). The CDR3 has 15 residues. CDR3 loop: CASSSPRRTTDTQYF. In nucleotides, the CDR3 is TGTGCCAGTAGTAGCCCCAGGAGGACTACAGATACGCAGTATTTT.

This sequence joins TRBV7-3 and TRBJ2-3; 7 nucleotides agree with TRBD2. Germline V lookup: CDR1 SGHTA, CDR2 FQGTGA. This CDR3 is 15 amino acids long. J lost 2 bases, V lost 3 bases, and 5 bases had no gene match. CDR3 nucleotide sequence: TGTGCCAGCAGCTTGGGCGGGGGATTCACAGATACGCAGTATTTT. Translation gives CASSLGGGFTDTQYF.

The chain recombines TRBV28 with TRBJ1-5; TRBD1 aligns across 11 bases. With 6 bases clipped from V and 10 bases from J, the junction kept 11 bases outside the gene matches. CDR3 size: 15 residues. Germline V gives CDR1 MDHEN, CDR2 SYDVKM. CDR3 protein: CASRGQGATPLPQHF. CDR3 sequence (DNA): TGTGCCAGCAGAGGACAGGGGGCCACTCCTCTCCCCCAGCATTTT.

The CDR3 region is CASSDRTTDTQYF. In nucleotides, the CDR3 is TGTGCCAGCAGTGATCGTACTACAGATACGCAGTATTTT. The chain carries TRBV6-4 and TRBJ2-3, with D uncertain. The CDR3 totals 13 residues. V gave up 3 bases and J gave up 3 bases, with 7 bases separating them. Germline V CDR1 and CDR2: MRHNA, SNTAGT.